This T cell receptor beta chain was documented in a study of shared T cell receptors in the human thymus. The repertoire was sequenced with immunoSEQ multiplex PCR; TCRdb's copy has only in-frame clones and lacks some. The data contain roughly 550,000 clones, about four fifths of them singletons. V was cut by 0 bases and J by 10 bases, with 13 bases left in between. This CDR3 is 14 amino acids long. CDR1 is LGHNT and CDR2 is FRNRAP in the germline V gene. These data were likewise used in another study, on human thymus T cells. That report adds: Healthy Finnish infants having corrective surgery for congenital heart defects served as donors. Obtained as resections during corrective heart surgery, the thymus tissue was then studied. V and J genes seemed to be used with bias in thymic and blood repertoires.

This receptor was identified in a boy under two years old with a congenital heart defect. This sequence joins TRBV12-5 and TRBJ2-1; a possible D gene is TRBD1 (5 bases). Sequencing used thymocytes. CDR3 residues: CASGLVQDLPEQFF. The CDR3, as DNA: TGTGCTAGTGGTTTGGTACAGGATCTCCCCGAGCAGTTCTTC.